Following are 27 T cell receptor beta chains from one sample sequenced in a study of radiation and T cells in renal cell carcinoma. Indicated time point: blood 4 weeks post-SBRT, at nephrectomy. As to treatment: 15 Gy SBRT to primary tumor, nephrectomy 4 weeks later. This table comes from immunoSEQ multiplex PCR, and its TCRdb copy is limited to in-frame clones, with some not included. The table has under 200,000 clones, about 85% seen once. Sequencing used blood, obtained from a patient whose treatment included radiotherapy and nephrectomy. These receptors were taken from a woman in her forties or fifties with renal cell carcinoma.

The chain is built from TRBV9 and TRBJ1-2; TRBD1 aligns across 8 bases. Trimming took 3 bases from V and 4 from J; bases not matched to a gene: 2. This CDR3 contains 13 residues. CDR1 is SGDLS, CDR2 YYNGEE, per germline. As DNA, the CDR3 is TGTGCCAGCAGCGCAGGGGGCCTCTATGGCTACACCTTC. This gives the protein CASSAGGLYGYTF.

This clone was seen a single time. The chain has TRBV2 and TRBJ2-1, with TRBD1 matching over 8 bases. V was clipped by 1 base and J by 7 bases; unmatched bases: 9. The germline gives CDR1 SNHLY, CDR2 FYNNEI. The CDR3 sequence is 16 residues long. The chain's CDR3 is CASSEGRTGRRNEQFF. The CDR3 bases are TGTGCCAGCAGTGAAGGTCGGACAGGGCGTAGGAATGAGCAGTTCTTC.

The chain recombines TRBV18 with TRBJ1-4; 10 bases line up with TRBD1. Germline-derived CDR1 and CDR2 are KGHSH and LQKENI. This CDR3 spans 14 amino acids. Trimming removed 6 bases from V and 10 bases from J; junction bases left unmatched: 8. This chain's CDR3 is CASSPDRGGGKLFF. The CDR3, as DNA: TGTGCCAGCTCTCCGGACAGGGGGGGAGGAAAACTGTTTTTT.

The chain recombines TRBV7-8 with TRBJ2-2, with TRBD2 matching 12 bases. Germline lookup yields CDR1 SGHVS and CDR2 FQNEAQ. V gave up 6 bases and J gave up 1 base; unmatched junction bases: 0. The CDR3 has 15 amino acids. The CDR3, as DNA: TGTGCCAGCAGGGGACTAGCGGGGAACACCGGGGAGCTGTTTTTT. Protein product: CASRGLAGNTGELFF.

This chain joins TRBV19 and TRBJ2-7; D may be TRBD1 (6 bases). The V end was cut by 0 bases, the J end by 4 bases, with 10 bases between. The CDR3 totals 14 residues. The germline gives CDR1 LNHDA, CDR2 SQIVND (reference sequence). CDR3 sequence: CASSIDRGEYEQYF. The CDR3 nucleotides read TGTGCCAGTAGTATAGACAGGGGCGAGTACGAGCAGTACTTC.

This clone was counted once. The genes are TRBV5-4 and TRBJ1-3; D not certain. CDR3 length: 15 residues. The V gene's germline CDR1 is SGHNT and CDR2 YYREEE (reference sequence). The V end lost 3 bases, the J end lost 6 bases, and 16 bases lay between the germline ends. DNA of the CDR3: TGTGCCAGCAGCTCCCAAGGAGGCTGGGAAAACACCATATATTTT. As protein: CASSSQGGWENTIYF.

Worth noting for this clone: The identical CDR3 is also encoded by other nucleotide sequences in the sample. The V call is TRBV18, the J call TRBJ2-7; D gene uncertain. The CDR3 consists of 11 residues. Germline CDR1 is KGHSH and CDR2 is LQKENI. V was pared by 2 bases and J by 3 bases, with 2 bases between. CDR3 loop: CASSPGYEQYF. The CDR3 coding sequence is TGTGCCAGCTCACCAGGCTACGAGCAGTACTTC.

This clone came up once. This sequence joins TRBV4-2 and TRBJ2-3; tentatively, D is TRBD2 (5 bases). Per the germline V gene, CDR1 is LGHNA and CDR2 is YNFKEQ. CDR3 size: 16 residues. The V end lost 2 bases, the J end lost 1 base, and 13 bases lay between the germline ends. CDR3 sequence reads: CASSQFEGRGTDTQYF. DNA of the CDR3: TGTGCCAGCAGCCAATTTGAGGGCCGAGGCACAGATACGCAGTATTTT.

The chain couples TRBV7-2 to TRBJ2-7; D unclear. Trimming took 0 bases from V and 6 from J, leaving 6 bases between them. There are 12 residues in the CDR3. Germline CDR1 and CDR2: SGHTA and FQGNSA. This CDR3 reads CASSLAVGEQYF. The CDR3 nucleotides are TGTGCCAGCAGCTTAGCGGTGGGCGAGCAGTACTTC. The full variable domain, with the rest looked up from reference TRBV7-2 and TRBJ2-7, is GAGVSQSPSNKVTEKGKDVELRCDPISGHTALYWYRQSLGQGLEFLIYFQGNSAPDKSGLPSDRFSAERTGGSVSTLTIQRTQQEDSAVYLCASSLAVGEQYFGPGTRLTVT.

The CDR3 nucleotides read TGTGCCAGCTCACCAACGGGCTATAGCAATCAGCCCCAGCATTTT. Protein: CASSPTGYSNQPQHF. The chain carries TRBV18 and TRBJ1-5; D unclear. The germline V and J ends were trimmed by 2 bases and 0 bases, with 8 bases remaining between them. Germline lookup yields CDR1 KGHSH and CDR2 LQKENI. The CDR3 is 15 amino acids.

The rearrangement uses TRBV9 and TRBJ1-2, with 7 bases fitting TRBD1. Germline CDR1 SGDLS, CDR2 YYNGEE. With V trimmed by 4 bases and J by 2 bases, 5 bases remained unmatched. The CDR3 length is 14 residues. The CDR3 is CASSPPQGNYGYTF. Here the CDR3 DNA reads TGTGCCAGCAGCCCCCCACAGGGGAACTATGGCTACACCTTC.

The chain recombines TRBV11-1 with TRBJ2-7; a possible D gene is TRBD1 (7 bases). Germline CDR1 is SGHAT and CDR2 is FQDESV (reference sequence). CDR3 length: 14 amino acids. V was shortened by 3 bases and J by 2 bases, with 11 bases between the two germline ends. The CDR3 region is CASSFGRGAYEQYF. The DNA of the CDR3 is TGTGCCAGCAGCTTCGGCAGGGGGGCCTACGAGCAGTACTTC.

This clone was observed a handful of times. The rearrangement uses TRBV10-3 and TRBJ1-1; no definite D call. Germline values: CDR1 ENHRY, CDR2 SYGVKD. This CDR3 has 14 amino acids. V dropped 6 bases and J dropped 4 bases, with 15 bases sitting between them. CDR3 bases: TGTGCCATCAGCGCAAGGATCGTGGGCACTGAAGCTTTCTTT. Its translation: CAISARIVGTEAFF.

This clone was seen a single time. The CDR3 DNA is TGTGCCAGCAGCAAAGACCCGACAGGGCAGCCAGAGACCCAGTACTTC. This translates into CASSKDPTGQPETQYF. The rearrangement links TRBV21-1 to TRBJ2-5; the table's D call, TRBD1, was not checked against the DNA. TRBV21-1 is termed a pseudogene. The CDR3 has 16 residues.

The chain links TRBV5-1 to TRBJ2-7, with 7 bases lining up with TRBD2. Germline CDR1 SGHRS, CDR2 YFSETQ. The CDR3 contains 15 residues. V shed 3 bases and J 7 bases; nucleotides not matched to a gene: 13. In nucleotides, the CDR3 is TGCGCCAGCAGCTCCCAAGCAGCGGGGTCTCTGGAGCAGTACTTC. This sequence encodes CASSSQAAGSLEQYF.

With respect to this clone: The sample contains more than one DNA sequence encoding this CDR3. The V call is TRBV15, the J call TRBJ2-3, with TRBD2 as a possible D gene (5 bases). Germline CDR1 LNHNV, CDR2 YYDKDF (reference sequence). CDR3 length: 15 residues. V lost 1 base to trimming and J lost 0 bases, with 8 bases between them. For the CDR3, the DNA is TGTGCCACCAGCAGAGGGACTTTGAGCACAGATACGCAGTATTTT. This encodes CATSRGTLSTDTQYF. The variable domain in full, completed from reference TRBV15 and TRBJ2-3, reads DAMVIQNPRYQVTQFGKPVTLSCSQTLNHNVMYWYQQKSSQAPKLLFHYYDKDFNNEADTPDNFQSRRPNTSFCFLDIRSPGLGDTAMYLCATSRGTLSTDTQYFGPGTRLTVL.

This chain uses TRBV30 with TRBJ1-2; no firm D call. V dropped 2 bases and J dropped 1 base, with 14 bases sitting between them. CDR1 and CDR2 (germline): GTSNPN, SVGIG (reference sequence). The CDR3 has 15 amino acids. The chain's CDR3 is CAWSLDVTFNYGYTF. The CDR3 DNA reads TGTGCCTGGAGTCTGGACGTTACTTTTAACTATGGCTACACCTTC.

J is TRBJ1-6 and V is TRBV5-6, with 7 bases aligning to TRBD1. V gave up 0 bases and J gave up 9 bases; unmatched junction bases: 6. CDR3 length equals 15 residues. Per the germline V gene, CDR1 is SGHDT and CDR2 is YYEEEE. The CDR3 region is CASSLGQGEASPLHF. DNA for the CDR3: TGTGCCAGCAGCTTGGGACAGGGCGAGGCTTCACCCCTCCACTTT.

The gene calls are TRBV27 and TRBJ2-3, with D perhaps TRBD1 or TRBD2 (5 bases each). The CDR3 is 14 residues long. The V end was cut by 3 bases, the J end by 8 bases, with 15 bases between. Germline V gene sequence: CDR1 MNHEY, CDR2 SMNVEV (reference sequence). The CDR3 sequence: CASSFGGGGGTQYF. DNA of the CDR3: TGTGCCAGCAGTTTTGGTGGGGGTGGCGGTACGCAGTATTTT.

The table lists this clone with a few counts. V usage is TRBV6-1 and J usage is TRBJ1-5; no firm D call. Trimming pared 4 bases from V and 6 bases from J, leaving 7 bases between. Germline values: CDR1 MNHNS, CDR2 SASEGT. CDR3 length: 12 amino acids. The CDR3: CASSGGIQPQHF. The CDR3 nucleotides read TGTGCCAGCAGTGGGGGTATTCAGCCCCAGCATTTT.

This chain joins TRBV10-2 and TRBJ1-4; D is undetermined. With 9 bases removed from V and 0 bases from J, the gap between germline ends came to 8 bases. CDR1 is WSHSY, CDR2 SAAADI, per germline. The CDR3 is 13 amino acids. CDR3 loop: CASLGTTNEKLFF. In nucleotides, the CDR3 is TGCGCCAGTCTGGGTACAACTAATGAAAAACTGTTTTTT.

The chain has TRBV5-3 and TRBJ2-5; D is possibly TRBD2 (6 bases). TRBV5-3 is an ORF, and what it does is uncertain. V gave up 4 bases and J gave up 10 bases, with 23 bases separating them. This CDR3 is built from 15 residues. Here the CDR3 DNA reads TGTGCCAGAAGCGGAGGCAACCGGGACGACGGGGGCCAGTACTTC. Encoded protein: CARSGGNRDDGGQYF.

This sequence joins TRBV7-2 and TRBJ2-7, with 7 bases that match TRBD2. CDR1 SGHTA and CDR2 FQGNSA come from the germline V gene. This CDR3 has 14 residues. J lost 0 bases, V lost 4 bases, and 3 bases had no gene match. CDR3 loop: CASSSTGGSYEQYF. Written as DNA, the CDR3 is TGTGCCAGCAGCTCCACGGGGGGCTCCTACGAGCAGTACTTC.

The gene calls are TRBV5-1 and TRBJ1-2; D gene uncertain. This CDR3 is 14 amino acids long. Germline V gene lookup returns CDR1 SGHRS and CDR2 YFSETQ. The V end lost 4 bases, the J end lost 4 bases, and 14 bases lay between the germline ends. The CDR3 here is CASSTDGSLYGYTF. The DNA for the CDR3 is TGCGCCAGCAGCACCGACGGCAGCCTCTATGGCTACACCTTC.

V usage is TRBV6-6 and J usage is TRBJ2-4; D is perhaps TRBD1 or TRBD2 (5 bases each). V lost 2 bases to trimming and J lost 10 bases, with 12 bases between them. CDR1 is MNHNY and CDR2 is SVGAGI in the germline V gene (reference sequence). This CDR3 has 13 amino acids. The CDR3 sequence: CASSYQGRIIQYF. CDR3 nucleotide sequence: TGTGCCAGCAGTTACCAGGGACGGATAATTCAGTACTTC.

This chain joins TRBV6-6 and TRBJ2-3, with D perhaps matching TRBD1 (6 bases). Germline loops: CDR1 MNHNY, CDR2 SVGAGI (reference sequence). The V end lost 6 bases, the J end lost 6 bases, and 13 bases lay between the germline ends. The length of the CDR3 is 13 residues. The CDR3 coding sequence is TGTGCCAGCAGAGTGCAGGGGACGGATACGCAGTATTTT. Residues: CASRVQGTDTQYF.

This chain connects TRBV11-2 to TRBJ2-2; the match to TRBD2 covers 8 bases. The germline CDR1 and CDR2 sequences are SGHAT and FQNNGV. V gave up 8 bases and J gave up 4 bases; unmatched junction bases: 9. This CDR3 has 15 residues. The DNA of the CDR3 is TGTGCCAGCCGGAGTCTAGCGGGCTTCACCGGGGAGCTGTTTTTT. This codes for CASRSLAGFTGELFF.